The rows below give T cell receptor beta chains drawn from one sample of a study of OX40 agonist ivuxolimab in advanced cancers. Measured with immunoSEQ multiplex PCR; TCRdb has only the in-frame clones, and not every one. The data contain roughly 66,000 clones, roughly 84% of them singletons. The source material was CD4+ or CD8+ T cells sorted from blood, sampled in a trial of the OX40 agonist ivuxolimab. These receptors were collected from an adult with an advanced solid tumor such as melanoma, head and neck, liver or kidney cancer. CDR3s include the opening cysteine and the closing phenylalanine or tryptophan. The D gene is left open where the match is weak. Clone size, where shown, is once, few, many, or a class for clones that have expanded.

j_call | d_call | clone_size | v_call | cdr3_aa | cdr3_nt
TRBJ2-7 | . | once | TRBV19 | CASSIDQRRGGEQYF | TGTGCCAGTAGTATAGACCAGAGGCGCGGTGGAGAGCAGTACTTC
TRBJ2-3 | TRBD2 | . | TRBV6-1 | CASSRLAGNTQYF | TGTGCCAGCAGTCGACTAGCGGGAAATACGCAGTATTTT
TRBJ2-1 | . | . | TRBV7-3 | CASSLKVGRNNEQFF | TGTGCCAGCAGCTTAAAAGTAGGGCGAAACAATGAGCAGTTCTTC
TRBJ2-2 | . | . | TRBV25-1 | CASSTVQGRTGELFF | TGTGCCAGCAGTACAGTACAGGGACGGACCGGGGAGCTGTTTTTT
TRBJ2-7 | TRBD1 | . | TRBV7-9 | CASRPPGQSSYEQYF | TGTGCCAGCAGACCGCCGGGACAGAGCTCCTACGAGCAGTACTTC
TRBJ1-1 | . | . | TRBV2 | CASSEWIARGAFF | TGTGCCAGCAGCGAGTGGATAGCGCGTGGAGCTTTCTTT
TRBJ1-6 | . | . | TRBV5-1 | CASSLGQAYLNSPLHF | TGCGCCAGCAGCTTGGGACAGGCCTACCTTAATTCACCCCTCCACTTT
TRBJ2-1 | . | . | TRBV2 | CASSQDQLGEQFF | TGTGCCAGCAGTCAGGACCAACTTGGAGAGCAGTTCTTC
TRBJ2-5 | . | . | TRBV5-4 | CASSYEETQYF | TGTGCCAGCAGCTATGAAGAGACCCAGTACTTC
TRBJ1-3 | . | once | TRBV25-1 | CASSFWGGNTIYF | TGTGCCAGCAGTTTCTGGGGGGGAAACACCATATATTTT
TRBJ2-3 | . | few | TRBV5-4 | CATTIEGADTQYF | TGTGCCACAACGATAGAGGGGGCAGATACGCAGTATTTT
TRBJ1-4 | TRBD1 | . | TRBV5-1 | CASSFGTATNEKLFF | TGCGCCAGCAGCTTCGGGACAGCAACTAATGAAAAACTGTTTTTT
TRBJ2-1 | . | . | TRBV7-8 | CASSRGPWGGLNNEQFF | TGTGCCAGCAGCCGCGGGCCATGGGGGGGCCTTAACAATGAGCAGTTCTTC
TRBJ1-2 | . | few | TRBV9 | CASSLRTANYGYTF | TGTGCCAGCAGCCTCCGGACAGCGAACTATGGCTACACCTTC
TRBJ2-7 | . | . | TRBV2 | CASSGPSTGIMTYEQYF | TGTGCCAGCAGTGGGCCTTCCACAGGGATCATGACCTACGAGCAGTACTTC
TRBJ2-5 | TRBD1 | . | TRBV6-1 | CASSGTATGLETQYF | TGTGCCAGCAGTGGCACGGCGACAGGGTTGGAGACCCAGTACTTC
TRBJ2-7 | . | . | TRBV9 | CASSTTASPSYEQYF | TGTGCCAGCAGCACCACGGCTTCTCCCTCCTACGAGCAGTACTTC
TRBJ2-7 | . | . | TRBV13 | CASSLDSGNGNEQYF | TGTGCCAGCAGCTTAGACTCCGGGAATGGCAACGAGCAGTACTTC
TRBJ2-1 | . | . | TRBV14 | CASSRTEYNEQFF | TGTGCCAGCAGTAGAACAGAGTACAATGAGCAGTTCTTC
TRBJ1-4 | . | once | TRBV30 | CAWSRLWKDEKLFF | TGTGCCTGGTCCCGTTTGTGGAAGGATGAAAAACTGTTTTTT
TRBJ2-5 | . | once | TRBV29-1 | CSVGKTPRGETQYF | TGCAGCGTGGGCAAGACTCCCCGAGGAGAGACCCAGTACTTC
TRBJ1-2 | . | . | TRBV12-5 | CASGLGMAVSYGYTF | TGTGCTAGTGGTTTGGGGATGGCGGTGAGCTATGGCTACACCTTC
TRBJ2-5 | TRBD1 | . | TRBV5-1 | CASSGDRVGETQYF | TGCGCCAGCAGCGGGGACAGGGTTGGAGAGACCCAGTACTTC
TRBJ2-5 | TRBD2 | once | TRBV11-2 | CASSDQAGGPGETQYF | TGTGCCAGCAGCGACCAAGCGGGGGGGCCAGGAGAGACCCAGTACTTC
TRBJ2-5 | TRBD2 | . | TRBV2 | CASTGTSGGAAQYF | TGTGCCAGCACCGGGACTAGCGGGGGGGCTGCCCAGTACTTC
TRBJ2-6 | . | . | TRBV5-6 | CASRYGTSGFSGANVLTF | TGTGCCAGCAGATACGGGACATCCGGATTCTCTGGGGCCAACGTCCTGACTTTC
TRBJ1-1 | . | few | TRBV9 | CASSVAPGGPLNTEAFF | TGTGCCAGCAGCGTAGCTCCGGGGGGCCCCCTGAACACTGAAGCTTTCTTT
TRBJ1-5 | . | . | TRBV2 | CASSEQEYNQPQHF | TGTGCCAGCAGTGAACAGGAGTACAATCAGCCCCAGCATTTT